The 15 T cell receptor beta chains listed next were all sequenced from one sample in a study of blood T cell repertoires in COVID-19. TCRdb's copy holds only in-frame clones and misses some; the assay was immunoSEQ multiplex PCR. Of around 30,000 clones listed, 65% to 90% are singletons. The sample was peripheral blood. These receptors originate from a man aged 55 to 70 with active COVID-19.

This clone appeared a single time. The chain uses TRBV10-2 and TRBJ1-2, with 8 bases lining up with TRBD1. Trimming cost V 7 bases and J 0 bases; bases outside gene matches: 4. This CDR3 comprises 14 residues. Germline CDR1 WSHSY, CDR2 SAAADI. Here the CDR3 reads CASNDRGTNYGYTF. The CDR3 DNA reads as TGCGCCAGCAACGACAGGGGAACTAACTATGGCTACACCTTC.

The CDR3 nucleotides read TGTGCCAGCAGTTACTCGGGCAGTCGGGGGGGAGAGGGCCAGTACTTC. This sequence encodes CASSYSGSRGGEGQYF. The genes are TRBV6-5 and TRBJ2-5; 8 bases are a match to TRBD2. The CDR3 extends over 16 amino acids. CDR1 is MNHEY and CDR2 is SVGAGI in the germline V gene. Trimming took 0 bases from V and 10 from J; bases not matched to a gene: 13.

The V call is TRBV11-2, the J call TRBJ2-1; D perhaps matches TRBD2 (6 bases). Germline CDR1 is SGHAT and CDR2 is FQNNGV. This CDR3 has 16 residues. The V end was cut by 0 bases, the J end by 4 bases, with 13 bases between. CDR3 region: CASSLDGRPLYNEQFF. For the CDR3, the DNA is TGTGCCAGCAGCTTAGATGGGAGGCCACTGTACAATGAGCAGTTCTTC. Complete variable domain (other parts from reference TRBV11-2 and TRBJ2-1): EAGVAQSPRYKIIEKRQSVAFWCNPISGHATLYWYQQILGQGPKLLIQFQNNGVVDDSQLPKDRFSAERLKGVDSTLKIQPAKLEDSAVYLCASSLDGRPLYNEQFFGPGTRLTVL.

This rearrangement joins TRBV28 to TRBJ2-7; 9 nucleotides line up with TRBD2. There are 16 residues in the CDR3. In germline, CDR1 is MDHEN, CDR2 SYDVKM. The ends lost 4 bases at V and 2 bases at J; junction bases unmatched: 9. The CDR3 DNA reads TGTGCCAGCAGTTGGGGACTAGCCGTACGCCCCTACGAGCAGTACTTC. Translated: CASSWGLAVRPYEQYF.

The gene calls are TRBV11-2 and TRBJ2-5; 10 nucleotides match TRBD2. V lost 1 base to trimming and J lost 7 bases; unmatched junction nucleotides: 3. Germline CDR1 and CDR2: SGHAT and FQNNGV. The CDR3 totals 14 residues. DNA of the CDR3: TGTGCCAGCAGCTTAGTTCGGACTAGCGGGACCCAGTACTTC. As protein: CASSLVRTSGTQYF.

DNA for the CDR3: TGTGCCAGCTCACCACCTAGCGCTATGTTATACGAGCAGTACTTC. Translating gives CASSPPSAMLYEQYF. This chain uses TRBV18 with TRBJ2-7; a possible D gene is TRBD2 (5 bases). Looked up from germline, CDR1 is KGHSH and CDR2 is LQKENI. The CDR3 runs 15 residues. Trimming shortened V by 0 bases and J by 4 bases, and 13 bases separated the two germline ends.

J is TRBJ2-7 and V is TRBV19, with D possibly TRBD2 on 5 matching bases. Germline V lookup: CDR1 LNHDA, CDR2 SQIVND (reference sequence). V lost 4 bases and J lost 0, with 13 bases in between. The CDR3 loop spans 15 amino acids. The CDR3 DNA reads TGTGCCAGTAGTACCCGGACCACTAGCTCCTACGAGCAGTACTTC. This codes for CASSTRTTSSYEQYF.

This chain's CDR3 is CASTGPSGTYNEQFF. The CDR3 coding sequence is TGTGCCAGCACTGGCCCCAGCGGGACCTACAATGAGCAGTTCTTC. This chain links TRBV11-3 with TRBJ2-1; 7 bases align to TRBD2. Trimming cost V 7 bases and J 2 bases; bases outside gene matches: 8. CDR1 is SGHNT and CDR2 is YENEEA in the germline V gene. The CDR3 is 15 residues long.

This clone was counted a single time. CDR3 loop: CSASTGTGDNQPQHF. In DNA form, the CDR3 reads TGCAGTGCTAGTACCGGGACAGGGGACAATCAGCCCCAGCATTTT. The genes are TRBV20-1 and TRBJ1-5, with 10 bases aligning to TRBD1. Germline CDR1 DFQATT, CDR2 SNEGSKA (reference sequence). The CDR3 is made up of 15 amino acids. The V segment lost 3 bases and the J segment 3 bases; nucleotides outside the gene matches: 5.

Judged by abundance, this clone is medium-sized. The chain employs TRBV10-2 and TRBJ2-7, with TRBD2 identical over 8 bases. Trimming cost V 3 bases and J 6 bases; bases outside gene matches: 7. The CDR3 has 14 residues. From germline, CDR1 is WSHSY and CDR2 SAAADI. CDR3 residues: CASSESGSRVEQYF. CDR3 nucleotides: TGCGCCAGCAGTGAAAGCGGGAGTAGAGTCGAGCAGTACTTC.

The chain is built from TRBV9 and TRBJ2-1; no clear D gene. Trimming cost V 1 base and J 8 bases, with 10 bases left between them. The CDR3 has 13 residues. Germline assignment: CDR1 SGDLS and CDR2 YYNGEE. The CDR3 loop reads CASSVQVGYEQFF. Here the CDR3 DNA reads TGTGCCAGCAGCGTACAGGTGGGTTATGAGCAGTTCTTC.

This chain connects TRBV24-1 to TRBJ2-3, with 12 bases identical to TRBD2. V lost 6 bases, J lost 6 bases, and 9 bases stayed unmatched. This CDR3 has 16 residues. Germline loops: CDR1 KGHDR, CDR2 SFDVKD. The CDR3 region has the DNA TGTGCCACCAGTAGTGGGACTAGCGGGCAAGGGGATACGCAGTATTTT. Protein sequence: CATSSGTSGQGDTQYF.

The rearrangement joins TRBV6-5 to TRBJ1-5, with TRBD1 matching over 7 bases. V was clipped by 9 bases and J by 1 base; unmatched bases: 9. Germline assignment: CDR1 MNHEY and CDR2 SVGAGI. CDR3 length: 15 residues. The CDR3 spells CASGTAPGSNQPQHF. CDR3 DNA: TGTGCCAGTGGGACAGCTCCCGGCAGCAATCAGCCCCAGCATTTT.

CDR3 nucleotides: TGTGCCAGCAGCCTCCTAGCGGGAGTACGAGAGACCCAGTACTTC. This codes for CASSLLAGVRETQYF. The rearrangement uses TRBV11-2 and TRBJ2-5, with TRBD2 matching over 10 bases. Germline CDR1 is SGHAT and CDR2 is FQNNGV. V was pared by 5 bases and J by 4 bases, with 7 bases of the junction left unmatched. The CDR3 runs 15 residues.

The V gene is TRBV5-8, the J gene TRBJ2-2; D might be TRBD2 (5 bases). The CDR3 totals 14 residues. Germline V gene sequence: CDR1 SGHTS, CDR2 YDEGEE. The V and J ends lost 4 bases and 4 bases respectively, with 11 bases between them. The CDR3 reads CASSLGVITGELFF. Written as DNA, the CDR3 is TGTGCCAGCAGCCTCGGGGTGATCACCGGGGAGCTGTTTTTT.